This T cell receptor (beta chain) was retrieved from a study of CXCR3-negative and CXCR3-positive naive CD8 T cells. As for the study in general: The TRB read total, roughly 150 million, broke down to about 1.5 +/- 0.3 million reads per library. Study-level points and caveats: CXCR3-negative naive cells had less hydrophobic TRB CDR3s than did CXCR3-positive naive cells. The authors found comparable surface CD5 between naive subsets and inferred TCR strength from TRB CDR3 properties.

Subsets of CD8+ T cells were each sorted in triplicate at 300,000 cells apiece. CD45RO-CCR7+CD27+CD95- characterized naive CD8+ T cells. This CDR3 comprises 16 residues. Germline CDR1 and CDR2: SGDLS and YYNGEE. UMI-labeled 5' RACE TRB cDNA libraries were prepared from the cells. TCRdb reprocessed the 5' RACE reads and keeps a single row for each CDR3 protein, giving no DNA. The sample has 100,000 to 150,000 distinct CDR3 sequences, and its top ten clones hold roughly 0.62%. A remark on this clonotype: Its antigen is unknown.

Sequencing used naive CXCR3+ CD8+ T cells from blood. The subset denotes: CD45RO-CCR7+CD27+CD95- naive CD8+ T cells expressing CXCR3 (TNR3+). This rearrangement joins TRBV9 to TRBJ2-7; absent DNA, TCRdb's TRBD2 call cannot be checked. The receptor comes from a human donor in good health. Some clones in this sample may be carry-over from other donors' samples. The CDR3 protein is CASSVASSGSSYEQYF.